This TCR beta chain was sequenced in a study of human T cells and chemical hapten exposure. Study background: Skin on the upper inner arm, approximately 2 cm by approximately 2 cm in size, was sensitized with 2% DPC. Patients received weekly diphenylcyclopropenone doses to the scalp throughout the approximately 24-week study.

Per germline, CDR1 SGHDT and CDR2 YYEEEE. The CDR3 contains 15 residues. Trimming cost V 1 base and J 4 bases; bases outside gene matches: 7. Time point described: patch test 2, 6 weeks after DPC sensitization. The treatment denotes: therapeutic diphenylcyclopropenone sensitization with weekly scalp DPC. Donation of samples came from alopecia patients who were 18 to 70 years old and suitable for DPC. As processed by the authors: Samples had a median of about 96,000 TCRs, ranging roughly 20,000 to 690,600. A single record per CDR3 protein comes from TCRdb applying MiXCR to the RACE reads. TCRdb's processing, not the authors' own work, is the source of the V and J calls. This table holds 69,000 or so distinct CDR3 sequences, approximately 10% found once.

The specimen comprised whole blood, sampled in connection with sensitization to the hapten diphenylcyclopropenone (DPC). The V gene is TRBV5-6, the J gene TRBJ1-1; 7 bases are shared with TRBD1. This TCR came from a woman between 50 and 59 years old with alopecia areata. Some clones in this sample may be carry-over from other donors' samples. CDR3 in amino acids: CASSLMAGGTTEAFF. DNA of the CDR3: TGTGCCAGCAGCTTGATGGCAGGGGGGACCACTGAAGCTTTCTTT.